These 30 T cell receptor beta chains were all obtained from the same sample, sequenced in a study of cytomegalovirus exposure and HLA in healthy donors (dated by TCRdb to the late 2010s). The library was prepared using the immunoSEQ multiplex PCR assay. A mixture of 60 forward primers for TCR Vbeta segments and 13 reverse primers for TCR Jbeta segments was used in the multiplex PCR. TCRdb carries this immuneACCESS record with in-frame sequences only. Its versions omit some clonotypes, under half of them owing to an unresolved V gene in the studies checked, with the rest unexplained. This sample gives about 140,000 clones in total; around 75% of them show up just once. The leading ten clones occupy 1.5% to 2% of the sample. Sequenced sample: PBMCs. Every receptor here comes from a woman aged 25 to 45 in good health and CMV-seronegative.

DNA of the CDR3: TGCAGCGTTCTAGTATCGGATACGCAGTATTTT. It codes for CSVLVSDTQYF. The rearrangement links TRBV29-1 to TRBJ2-3; no clear D gene. Germline V gene sequence: CDR1 SQVTM, CDR2 ANQGSEA. V shed 5 bases and J shed 6 bases, with 9 bases lying between them. The CDR3 has 11 residues.

The rearrangement links TRBV7-9 to TRBJ2-1, with 8 bases aligning to TRBD2. J gave up 7 bases and V 1 base, and 6 bases lay outside the gene matches. The CDR3 has 15 amino acids. CDR1 SEHNR and CDR2 FQNEAQ come from the germline V gene (reference sequence). CDR3 sequence (DNA): TGTGCCAGCAGCTTAGGGGGACGGGGGGGTAATGAGCAGTTCTTC. Its translation is CASSLGGRGGNEQFF. The variable domain in full, completed from reference TRBV7-9 and TRBJ2-1, reads DTGVSQNPRHKITKRGQNVTFRCDPISEHNRLYWYRQTLGQGPEFLTYFQNEAQLEKSRLLSDRFSAERPKGSFSTLEIQRTEQGDSAMYLCASSLGGRGGNEQFFGPGTRLTVL.

This chain uses TRBV30 with TRBJ2-1; 10 bases agree with TRBD2. The CDR3 sequence is 15 residues long. The germline gives CDR1 GTSNPN, CDR2 SVGIG (reference sequence). J was trimmed by 7 bases and V by 2 bases; bases with no gene match: 8. The CDR3 region is CAWSRGLAPHNEQFF. The CDR3 DNA reads as TGTGCCTGGAGTAGGGGACTAGCGCCACATAATGAGCAGTTCTTC.

This clone was counted only a few times. The V and J genes are TRBV5-1 and TRBJ1-1; the D is unclear. V gave up 5 bases and J gave up 2 bases, with 7 bases separating them. Germline CDR1 and CDR2: SGHRS and YFSETQ. The CDR3 loop spans 12 amino acids. CDR3: CASRQTNTEAFF. The CDR3 bases are TGCGCCAGCAGGCAGACTAACACTGAAGCTTTCTTT.

The chain combines TRBV4-1 with TRBJ2-3; no clear D gene. CDR3 length: 12 residues. Germline CDR1 and CDR2: MGHRA and YSYEKL. The V end lost 4 bases, the J end lost 6 bases, and 8 bases lay between the germline ends. CDR3 loop: CASSPGPDTQYF. In DNA, the CDR3 is TGCGCCAGCAGCCCTGGCCCTGATACGCAGTATTTT.

The chain is built from TRBV25-1 and TRBJ1-5; D perhaps matches TRBD1 (6 bases). The CDR3 is 15 amino acids. Per germline, CDR1 MGHDK and CDR2 SYGVNS. V gave up 5 bases and J gave up 4 bases, with 15 bases separating them. In DNA, the CDR3 is TGTGCCAGCAGTCCCCCGGGGGGGGCGAATCAGCCCCAGCATTTT. The encoded protein is CASSPPGGANQPQHF.

The rearrangement links TRBV5-1 to TRBJ2-4; D possibly corresponds to TRBD2 (5 bases). The CDR3 is 15 amino acids. Trimming pared 4 bases from V and 5 bases from J, leaving 16 bases between. The V gene's germline CDR1 is SGHRS and CDR2 YFSETQ. CDR3: CASSQMGVGENIQYF. The CDR3 bases are TGCGCCAGCAGCCAGATGGGCGTCGGGGAAAACATTCAGTACTTC.

This chain uses TRBV18 with TRBJ2-1; D is perhaps TRBD1 (6 bases). The V and J ends lost 6 bases and 7 bases respectively, with 22 bases between them. Germline CDR1 reads KGHSH; CDR2 reads LQKENI. The CDR3 sequence is 16 residues long. The CDR3 region is CASSPIGTGLRNEQFF. The CDR3 nucleotides read TGTGCCAGCTCCCCCATAGGCACAGGGCTAAGGAATGAGCAGTTCTTC.

This clone was picked up a small number of times. The rearrangement uses TRBV6-5 and TRBJ1-2; D might be TRBD1 (5 bases). Trimming left V 0 bases short and J 2 bases short, with 10 bases between. The CDR3 contains 15 residues. Germline V lookup: CDR1 MNHEY, CDR2 SVGAGI. The CDR3 bases are TGTGCCAGCAGTTACTCCACAGGATTGAACTATGGCTACACCTTC. Translated: CASSYSTGLNYGYTF.

The gene calls are TRBV7-6 and TRBJ2-5; 8 nucleotides match TRBD1. This CDR3 region has 14 residues. V dropped 5 bases and J dropped 5; count of bases not matched to a gene: 7. Germline V CDR1 and CDR2: SGHVS, FNYEAQ. The CDR3 DNA follows: TGTGCCAGCAGCCTCAACAGGGGGACGGAGACCCAGTACTTC. Its protein product is CASSLNRGTETQYF.

V and J are TRBV7-9 and TRBJ1-5; 7 nucleotides align to TRBD1. The CDR3 runs 15 residues. CDR1 is SEHNR, CDR2 FQNEAQ, per germline (reference sequence). V lost 4 bases, J lost 6 bases, and 9 bases stayed unmatched. The CDR3 reads CASSSQGGVGQPQHF. The CDR3 DNA sequence: TGTGCCAGCAGCTCGCAGGGGGGTGTGGGTCAGCCCCAGCATTTT.

The chain carries TRBV6-6 and TRBJ1-6; D is unresolved. This CDR3 region has 11 residues. The germline gives CDR1 MNHNY, CDR2 SVGAGI (reference sequence). The germline V and J ends were trimmed by 10 bases and 7 bases, with 8 bases remaining between them. This CDR3 reads CATSGNSPLHF. The CDR3 DNA is TGTGCCACCTCGGGGAATTCACCCCTCCACTTT.

The genes are TRBV11-1 and TRBJ2-7; 10 bases line up with TRBD2. Germline V CDR1 and CDR2: SGHAT, FQDESV (reference sequence). This CDR3 is 16 amino acids long. V dropped 1 base and J dropped 1; count of bases not matched to a gene: 4. The CDR3 DNA reads TGTGCCAGCAGCTTAGGGTCTAGCGGGAGATCCTACGAGCAGTACTTC. Its translation: CASSLGSSGRSYEQYF. Drawing the rest from reference TRBV11-1 and TRBJ2-7, the complete variable domain is EAEVAQSPRYKITEKSQAVAFWCDPISGHATLYWYRQILGQGPELLVQFQDESVVDDSQLPKDRFSAERLKGVDSTLKIQPAELGDSAMYLCASSLGSSGRSYEQYFGPGTRLTVT.

The CDR3 loop is CASRSQGPGTEAFF. In DNA, the CDR3 is TGTGCCAGCAGATCACAGGGGCCCGGAACTGAAGCTTTCTTT. The chain employs TRBV4-2 and TRBJ1-1; 7 nucleotides align to TRBD1. Germline CDR1 is LGHNA and CDR2 is YNFKEQ. J gave up 5 bases and V 6 bases, and 9 bases lay outside the gene matches. This CDR3 is 14 amino acids long.

This clone occurred once. The chain uses TRBV29-1 and TRBJ2-7, with 10 bases that match TRBD2. J was trimmed by 2 bases and V by 2 bases; bases with no gene match: 6. Germline CDR1 SQVTM, CDR2 ANQGSEA. The CDR3 is made up of 15 amino acids. CDR3 nucleotide sequence: TGCAGCGTTGAATCAGGACTAGCGGATCCCTACGAGCAGTACTTC. This translates into CSVESGLADPYEQYF.

The chain combines TRBV28 with TRBJ2-7; perhaps TRBD1 as D (6 bases). CDR3 length: 16 amino acids. V was shortened by 5 bases and J by 0 bases, with 17 bases between the two germline ends. Germline CDR1 reads MDHEN; CDR2 reads SYDVKM. As DNA, the CDR3 is TGTGCCAGCAGTGGCAGCCAGGGGCTAAGCTCCTACGAGCAGTACGTC. Protein sequence: CASSGSQGLSSYEQYV.

Comment on this clone: A junction end diverges from the germline sequence, so it may reflect a read error. The chain joins TRBV9 to TRBJ2-5, with TRBD2 identical over 10 bases. CDR3 size: 14 residues. Germline assignment: CDR1 SGDLS and CDR2 YYNGEE. This chain's CDR3 is CASSEGLAQEAQYF. In nucleotides, the CDR3 is TGTGCCAGCAGCGAGGGACTAGCGCAAGAGGCCCAGTACTTC.

J is TRBJ1-4 and V is TRBV18; D might be TRBD1 (6 bases). The CDR3 extends over 15 amino acids. From germline, CDR1 is KGHSH and CDR2 LQKENI. Trimming cost V 5 bases and J 8 bases, with 18 bases left between them. The CDR3 DNA is TGTGCCAGCTCATCTCGGACAGTTGAGGAGGAAAAACTGTTTTTT. As protein: CASSSRTVEEEKLFF. Filled out from reference TRBV18 and TRBJ1-4, the complete variable domain reads NAGVMQNPRHLVRRRGQEARLRCSPMKGHSHVYWYRQLPEEGLKFMVYLQKENIIDESGMPKERFSAEFPKEGPSILRIQQVVRGDSAAYFCASSSRTVEEEKLFFGSGTQLSVL.

Concerning this clone: The identical CDR3 is also encoded by other nucleotide sequences in the sample. This chain joins TRBV2 and TRBJ1-5; D ambiguous. This CDR3 contains 14 residues. Germline V gene sequence: CDR1 SNHLY, CDR2 FYNNEI. The V and J ends lost 4 bases and 6 bases respectively, with 13 bases between them. Here the CDR3 DNA reads TGTGCCAGCAGTGTGCGGGTCGCCGGTCAGCCCCAGCATTTT. Protein product: CASSVRVAGQPQHF.

This clone was seen once. The chain carries TRBV2 and TRBJ2-3; D might be TRBD1 (5 bases). Trimming left V 2 bases short and J 0 bases short, with 12 bases between. CDR1 is SNHLY, CDR2 FYNNEI, per germline. The CDR3 runs to 16 residues. CDR3 sequence (DNA): TGTGCCAGCAGTGAACAGGGATTCCGAAGCACAGATACGCAGTATTTT. This gives the protein CASSEQGFRSTDTQYF.

V usage is TRBV6-5 and J usage is TRBJ1-3; D is perhaps TRBD1 (5 bases). CDR1 and CDR2 from the germline V gene are MNHEY and SVGAGI. Trimming cost V 4 bases and J 6 bases, with 13 bases left between them. This CDR3 has 14 amino acids. CDR3 in amino acids: CASSSPGLENTIYF. The CDR3 DNA follows: TGTGCCAGCAGTTCGCCGGGACTGGAAAACACCATATATTTT.

This clone appeared a few times. The gene calls are TRBV19 and TRBJ1-2; possibly TRBD1 for D (6 bases). CDR1 and CDR2 (germline): LNHDA, SQIVND (reference sequence). Trimming shortened V by 6 bases and J by 2 bases, and 7 bases separated the two germline ends. The CDR3 runs to 12 residues. Here the CDR3 reads CASRTGNYGYTF. CDR3 coding DNA: TGTGCCAGTAGAACAGGGAACTATGGCTACACCTTC.

This rearrangement joins TRBV6-6 to TRBJ2-3, with TRBD2 identical over 8 bases. Germline-derived CDR1 and CDR2 are MNHNY and SVGAGI (reference sequence). The CDR3 is made up of 14 amino acids. Unmatched junction bases numbered 2, after V lost 6 bases and J lost 0 bases. The DNA for the CDR3 is TGTGCCAGCAGAGCGGGAGACAGCACAGATACGCAGTATTTT. As protein: CASRAGDSTDTQYF.

Notes on this clone: Distinct nucleotide sequences in the sample also encode this CDR3. This chain joins TRBV5-1 and TRBJ1-1; D may be TRBD1 (5 bases). The CDR3 is made up of 15 amino acids. The germline gives CDR1 SGHRS, CDR2 YFSETQ. V was clipped by 0 bases and J by 2 bases, with 11 bases between them. DNA for the CDR3: TGCGCCAGCAGCTTGGCCGGGGGTAGAAACACTGAAGCTTTCTTT. It encodes CASSLAGGRNTEAFF.

The chain uses TRBV5-1 and TRBJ1-4; D perhaps matches TRBD1 (6 bases). There are 14 residues in the CDR3. Looked up from germline, CDR1 is SGHRS and CDR2 is YFSETQ. With 2 bases removed from V and 2 bases from J, the gap between germline ends came to 7 bases. In DNA form, the CDR3 reads TGCGCCAGCAGCTTACAGGGCACTAATGAAAAACTGTTTTTT. It encodes CASSLQGTNEKLFF.

The chain couples TRBV5-1 to TRBJ2-3; D ambiguous. Per the germline V gene, CDR1 is SGHRS and CDR2 is YFSETQ. Trimming removed 5 bases at V and 0 bases at J, with 7 bases between. The CDR3 spans 13 residues. The CDR3 nucleotides are TGCGCCAGCAGTCCTACTAGCACAGATACGCAGTATTTT. This sequence encodes CASSPTSTDTQYF.

V usage is TRBV2 and J usage is TRBJ2-7; 11 bases line up with TRBD2. V lost 4 bases to trimming and J lost 7 bases; unmatched junction nucleotides: 9. The germline CDR1 and CDR2 sequences are SNHLY and FYNNEI. The CDR3 extends over 15 amino acids. The CDR3 region has the DNA TGTGCCAGCAGTGGTGGGACTAGCGGACTAGGGGAGCAGTACGTC. It translates to CASSGGTSGLGEQYV.

The rearrangement links TRBV30 to TRBJ2-7; D gene unclear. The CDR3 contains 13 residues. Trimming stripped 0 bases from V and 2 bases from J, with 8 bases between. The germline V gene has CDR1 GTSNPN and CDR2 SVGIG (reference sequence). CDR3 residues: CAWSVQNTYEQYV. For the CDR3, the DNA is TGTGCCTGGAGTGTACAGAATACCTACGAGCAGTACGTC.

This clone counts as medium-sized (0.01 to 0.1%). The sample holds other DNA sequences that translate to the same CDR3. This sequence joins TRBV6-1 and TRBJ2-7; 7 nucleotides line up with TRBD2. This CDR3 is 14 amino acids long. V was pared by 4 bases and J by 3 bases, with 6 bases of the junction left unmatched. Germline CDR1 and CDR2: MNHNS and SASEGT. The CDR3 here is CASSGRGSSYEQYF. The CDR3 DNA reads as TGTGCCAGCAGTGGACGCGGGAGTAGCTACGAGCAGTACTTC.

This chain connects TRBV10-2 to TRBJ2-6, with a weak D call TRBD2 (5 bases). The germline V gene has CDR1 WSHSY and CDR2 SAAADI. This CDR3 spans 19 amino acids. V gave up 3 bases and J gave up 1 base, with 19 bases separating them. This CDR3 reads CASSDDRARVGSGANVLTF. CDR3 bases: TGCGCCAGCAGTGATGATCGAGCGAGGGTCGGGTCTGGGGCCAACGTCCTGACTTTC.